One and the same sample provided the 29 T cell receptor beta chains below, sequenced in a study of blood T cell repertoires in COVID-19 (dated by TCRdb to the early 2020s). The library was obtained by the immunoSEQ multiplex PCR assay. Sourced from immuneACCESS, this table was stored by TCRdb with only in-frame sequences that have V and J called. A share of the clones is absent; for the studies checked, an unresolved V gene accounts for under half, and the remainder has no known explanation. The sample table shows over 35,000 clones, and 80% to 90% are seen once. Approximately 4% of the sample lies in the top ten. The sample comprised peripheral blood. The receptors were sampled from a man aged 40-50 years with COVID-19, enrolled during active disease.

The chain couples TRBV28 to TRBJ2-4, with 10 bases fitting TRBD1. Germline values: CDR1 MDHEN, CDR2 SYDVKM. The length of the CDR3 is 19 residues. The J segment lost 2 bases and the V segment lost 5 bases, leaving 15 bases of the junction unmatched. The CDR3 DNA is TGTGCCAGCAGTCGTTTTTCTGGGACAGGGGATTTGTCCAAAAACATTCAGTACTTC. This encodes CASSRFSGTGDLSKNIQYF. Based on the CDR3 plus reference TRBV28 and TRBJ2-4, the full variable domain is DVKVTQSSRYLVKRTGEKVFLECVQDMDHENMFWYRQDPGLGLRLIYFSYDVKMKEKGDIPEGYSVSREKKERFSLILESASTNQTSMYLCASSRFSGTGDLSKNIQYFGAGTRLSVL.

This sequence joins TRBV28 and TRBJ1-2, with D possibly being TRBD1 (6 bases). V was trimmed by 6 bases and J by 1 base, leaving 9 bases between them. CDR1 is MDHEN, CDR2 SYDVKM, per germline. This CDR3 has 13 amino acids. This chain's CDR3 is CASSRQDNYGYTF. CDR3 coding DNA: TGTGCCAGCAGCCGACAGGATAACTATGGCTACACCTTC.

The chain employs TRBV7-8 and TRBJ2-2; a weak D match, TRBD2 (6 bases). V lost 8 bases, J lost 3 bases, and 16 bases lay in between. CDR3 size: 15 residues. Germline lookup yields CDR1 SGHVS and CDR2 FQNEAQ. CDR3 bases: TGTGCCAGCCGGGTGGGGCGGGGCGACACCGGGGAGCTGTTTTTT. Its protein product is CASRVGRGDTGELFF.

This chain joins TRBV3-1 (or the pseudogene TRBV3-2) and TRBJ1-1; possible D gene TRBD1, 5 bases. Germline V lookup: CDR1 LGHDT, CDR2 YNNKEL (reference sequence). V was cut by 1 base and J by 10 bases, with 16 bases left in between. This CDR3 is 14 amino acids long. The chain's CDR3 is CASSQGGVSVGAFF. In nucleotides, the CDR3 is TGTGCCAGCAGCCAAGGGGGCGTGTCAGTGGGAGCTTTCTTT.

This chain links TRBV29-1 with TRBJ1-2; 9 nucleotides line up with TRBD1. Germline V gives CDR1 SQVTM, CDR2 ANQGSEA. Trimming cost V 1 base and J 8 bases; bases outside gene matches: 8. This CDR3 is 14 amino acids long. CDR3 sequence (DNA): TGCAGCGTTGAAGCTGACAGGGGGAGGAAGGGCTACACCTTC. Residues: CSVEADRGRKGYTF. Full variable domain (rest looked up from reference TRBV29-1 and TRBJ1-2): SAVISQKPSRDICQRGTSLTIQCQVDSQVTMMFWYRQQPGQSLTLIATANQGSEATYESGFVIDKFPISRPNLTFSTLTVSNMSPEDSSIYLCSVEADRGRKGYTFGSGTRLTVV.

The V and J genes are TRBV2 and TRBJ1-2; D unresolved. Germline assignment: CDR1 SNHLY and CDR2 FYNNEI. The CDR3 has 14 amino acids. V shed 3 bases and J shed 4 bases, with 12 bases lying between them. CDR3 loop: CASSERARVYGYTF. CDR3 nucleotide sequence: TGTGCCAGCAGTGAGCGGGCCCGTGTCTATGGCTACACCTTC.

V gene TRBV5-4 combines with J gene TRBJ2-1; D gene unclear. V lost 2 bases and J 0 bases, leaving 9 bases between the germline ends. CDR1 SGHNT and CDR2 YYREEE come from the germline V gene (reference sequence). The CDR3 runs 15 residues. The CDR3: CASSLDTNSYNEQFF. CDR3 DNA: TGTGCCAGCAGCTTAGACACCAACTCCTACAATGAGCAGTTCTTC.

This sequence joins TRBV7-2 and TRBJ2-3; 14 bases align to TRBD2. V was pared by 5 bases and J by 2 bases, with 3 bases of the junction left unmatched. CDR1 is SGHTA, CDR2 FQGNSA, per germline. The CDR3 is 16 amino acids. CDR3 bases: TGTGCCAGCAGCGGGACTAGCGGGGGCTACACAGATACGCAGTATTTT. Translation gives CASSGTSGGYTDTQYF.

V and J are TRBV10-3 and TRBJ2-4; 11 nucleotides line up with TRBD2. In germline, CDR1 is ENHRY, CDR2 SYGVKD. Trimming took 4 bases from V and 8 from J; bases not matched to a gene: 4. The CDR3 contains 14 residues. The DNA for the CDR3 is TGTGCCATCAGTGTAACTAGCGGGGGTGACATTCAGTACTTC. Its translation: CAISVTSGGDIQYF.

This chain uses TRBV19 with TRBJ1-6; D unclear. This CDR3 spans 13 amino acids. V was pared by 4 bases and J by 8 bases, with 9 bases between. CDR1 and CDR2 (germline): LNHDA, SQIVND (reference sequence). The CDR3 DNA sequence: TGTGCCAGTAGTAAGACAAAGGATTCACCCCTCCACTTT. Translation gives CASSKTKDSPLHF. Full variable domain (rest looked up from reference TRBV19 and TRBJ1-6): DGGITQSPKYLFRKEGQNVTLSCEQNLNHDAMYWYRQDPGQGLRLIYYSQIVNDFQKGDIAEGYSVSREKKESFPLTVTSAQKNPTAFYLCASSKTKDSPLHFGNGTRLTVT.

This chain uses TRBV20-1 with TRBJ1-1; D not certain. The CDR3 contains 11 residues. Germline CDR1 is DFQATT and CDR2 is SNEGSKA (reference sequence). V lost 0 bases and J 6 bases, leaving 5 bases between the germline ends. The CDR3 DNA reads TGCAGTGCTAGAGATCCTCCTGAAGCTTTCTTT. Translated: CSARDPPEAFF.

The gene calls are TRBV29-1 and TRBJ1-2; no clear D gene. V lost 6 bases and J 1 base, leaving 21 bases between the germline ends. The length of the CDR3 is 16 residues. The germline V gene has CDR1 SQVTM and CDR2 ANQGSEA. As DNA, the CDR3 is TGCAGCGTGAGCTTGGGGAGAGGTCAAGATAACTATGGCTACACCTTC. It specifies CSVSLGRGQDNYGYTF.

The chain recombines TRBV3-1 (or the pseudogene TRBV3-2) with TRBJ1-1, with D perhaps TRBD1 (6 bases). V was shortened by 4 bases and J by 6 bases, with 12 bases between the two germline ends. The germline V gene has CDR1 LGHDT and CDR2 YNNKEL (reference sequence). This CDR3 spans 13 amino acids. The CDR3 DNA reads TGTGCCAGCAGCCGCAGGGGAAGATCTGAAGCTTTCTTT. Amino acid sequence: CASSRRGRSEAFF.

This clone was seen a handful of times. The gene calls are TRBV6-5 and TRBJ1-1; perhaps TRBD1 as D (5 bases). This CDR3 spans 15 amino acids. The V end was cut by 2 bases, the J end by 4 bases, with 14 bases between. The germline gives CDR1 MNHEY, CDR2 SVGAGI. The CDR3 region has the DNA TGTGCCAGCAGTTACGATGGGGTTAGGGGCACTGAAGCTTTCTTT. Encoded protein: CASSYDGVRGTEAFF.

This chain connects TRBV24-1 to TRBJ1-4; TRBD1 aligns across 7 bases. Germline V CDR1 and CDR2: KGHDR, SFDVKD. The junction had 6 bases not matched to a gene; V was cut back by 4 bases and J by 2 bases. There are 16 residues in the CDR3. The CDR3 here is CATSEGIGGTNEKLFF. The CDR3 DNA sequence: TGTGCCACCAGTGAGGGGATAGGGGGCACTAATGAAAAACTGTTTTTT.

CDR3 bases: TGTGCCTGGGGGACAGGTCCCTACGAGCAGTACTTC. Protein: CAWGTGPYEQYF. This chain joins TRBV30 and TRBJ2-7; TRBD1 agrees at 8 bases. After removal of 5 bases from V and 2 bases from J, the junction contained 2 bases not matched to a gene. Germline-derived CDR1 and CDR2 are GTSNPN and SVGIG (reference sequence). CDR3 length: 12 residues. The full variable domain, completed using reference TRBV30 and TRBJ2-7, is SQTIHQWPATLVQPVGSPLSLECTVEGTSNPNLYWYRQAAGRGLQLLFYSVGIGQISSEVPQNLSASRPQDRQFILSSKKLLLSDSGFYLCAWGTGPYEQYFGPGTRLTVT.

The rearrangement links TRBV9 to TRBJ2-1, with D tentatively TRBD2 (5 bases). CDR1 is SGDLS and CDR2 is YYNGEE in the germline V gene. This CDR3 has 16 residues. V shed 0 bases and J shed 5 bases, with 15 bases lying between them. The CDR3 bases are TGTGCCAGCAGCGTAGCACTTGAGGGCCCCAACAATGAGCAGTTCTTC. Protein sequence: CASSVALEGPNNEQFF.

The J gene is TRBJ1-5, the V gene TRBV28; 8 bases match TRBD1. After removal of 4 bases from V and 3 bases from J, the junction contained 8 bases not matched to a gene. The length of the CDR3 is 16 residues. Looked up from germline, CDR1 is MDHEN and CDR2 is SYDVKM. DNA of the CDR3: TGTGCCAGCAGTTCAAGCGGGACAGGATACAATCAGCCCCAGCATTTT. It codes for CASSSSGTGYNQPQHF.

This clone has more than one count but fewer than ten. V gene TRBV11-1 combines with J gene TRBJ2-3; D uncertain. V was trimmed by 0 bases and J by 2 bases, leaving 9 bases between them. The CDR3 is 15 residues long. Per the germline V gene, CDR1 is SGHAT and CDR2 is FQDESV (reference sequence). CDR3 region: CASSLAWRLTDTQYF. CDR3 in DNA: TGTGCCAGCAGCTTAGCCTGGCGGCTCACAGATACGCAGTATTTT.

This chain uses TRBV28 with TRBJ2-5; D is possibly TRBD1 (8 bases). Per the germline V gene, CDR1 is MDHEN and CDR2 is SYDVKM. The germline V and J ends were trimmed by 3 bases and 3 bases, with 17 bases remaining between them. This CDR3 has 16 amino acids. This CDR3 reads CASSLGGTGGEETQYF. DNA for the CDR3: TGTGCCAGCAGTTTGGGGGGGACAGGCGGTGAAGAGACCCAGTACTTC.

The gene calls are TRBV2 and TRBJ1-1, with D possibly TRBD1 on 5 matching bases. V was clipped by 5 bases and J by 1 base, with 14 bases between them. Germline CDR1 SNHLY, CDR2 FYNNEI. This CDR3 has 15 amino acids. CDR3 residues: CASSPRGGGNTEAFF. The CDR3 DNA is TGTGCCAGCAGTCCCCGTGGGGGAGGGAACACTGAAGCTTTCTTT. Drawing the rest from reference TRBV2 and TRBJ1-1, the complete variable domain is EPEVTQTPSHQVTQMGQEVILRCVPISNHLYFYWYRQILGQKVEFLVSFYNNEISEKSEIFDDQFSVERPDGSNFTLKIRSTKLEDSAMYFCASSPRGGGNTEAFFGQGTRLTVV.

The rearrangement links TRBV9 to TRBJ1-3; 9 nucleotides line up with TRBD1. Germline V gives CDR1 SGDLS, CDR2 YYNGEE. V dropped 3 bases and J dropped 4; count of bases not matched to a gene: 11. The CDR3 sequence is 17 residues long. The CDR3, as DNA: TGTGCCAGCAGCGATAATAGGGGACAGGGTCCCGGAAACACCATATATTTT. Translation: CASSDNRGQGPGNTIYF.

The chain has TRBV28 and TRBJ1-1, with D perhaps matching TRBD1 (5 bases). V shed 4 bases and J shed 2 bases, with 8 bases lying between them. This CDR3 spans 13 amino acids. Germline-derived CDR1 and CDR2 are MDHEN and SYDVKM. The CDR3 DNA reads as TGTGCCAGCAGTTGGGGCATAAACACTGAAGCTTTCTTT. Translation gives CASSWGINTEAFF. The complete variable domain, with remaining parts taken from reference TRBV28 and TRBJ1-1, reads DVKVTQSSRYLVKRTGEKVFLECVQDMDHENMFWYRQDPGLGLRLIYFSYDVKMKEKGDIPEGYSVSREKKERFSLILESASTNQTSMYLCASSWGINTEAFFGQGTRLTVV.

The chain recombines TRBV7-3 with TRBJ2-3; D gene ambiguous. Germline V gives CDR1 SGHTA, CDR2 FQGTGA. CDR3 length equals 13 residues. V was cut by 6 bases and J by 4 bases, with 11 bases left in between. DNA of the CDR3: TGTGCCAGCAGTGTGGCAGGCCCAGATACGCAGTATTTT. It translates to CASSVAGPDTQYF.

This chain links TRBV19 with TRBJ2-3; 9 nucleotides line up with TRBD2. The germline V gene encodes CDR1 LNHDA and CDR2 SQIVND (reference sequence). The J segment lost 4 bases and the V segment lost 7 bases, leaving 9 bases of the junction unmatched. The length of the CDR3 is 15 residues. CDR3 sequence: CASTERRGGADTQYF. CDR3 bases: TGTGCCAGTACCGAGAGGCGGGGGGGTGCAGATACGCAGTATTTT.

J is TRBJ2-1 and V is TRBV2; TRBD2 might be the D (5 bases). The CDR3 has 17 residues. Germline-derived CDR1 and CDR2 are SNHLY and FYNNEI. Trimming pared 5 bases from V and 6 bases from J, leaving 23 bases between. The CDR3 region is CASSFSPTVGVFNEQFF. In DNA form, the CDR3 reads TGTGCCAGCAGTTTTTCTCCCACGGTCGGGGTTTTCAATGAGCAGTTCTTC.

The CDR3 sequence: CASSLSGTDTQYF. The CDR3 coding sequence is TGTGCCAGCAGCTTGAGCGGCACAGATACGCAGTATTTT. The genes are TRBV5-8 and TRBJ2-3; D not resolved. CDR1 and CDR2 (germline): SGHTS, YDEGEE. CDR3 length: 13 amino acids. V lost 1 base and J 1 base, leaving 4 bases between the germline ends.

V and J are TRBV6-1 and TRBJ2-7; 7 bases line up with TRBD1. Germline V gene data show CDR1 as MNHNS and CDR2 as SASEGT. The CDR3 covers 17 residues. V lost 2 bases and J lost 0; bases outside the gene matches: 10. CDR3 in amino acids: CASSEHQTGIGSYEQYF. CDR3 in DNA: TGTGCCAGCAGTGAACATCAGACAGGGATTGGCTCCTACGAGCAGTACTTC.

The genes are TRBV27 and TRBJ2-2; 9 bases agree with TRBD2. This CDR3 spans 17 amino acids. Germline assignment: CDR1 MNHEY and CDR2 SMNVEV (reference sequence). V lost 6 bases, J lost 7 bases, and 15 bases stayed unmatched. The CDR3 reads CASRALGLAGKSGELFF. In DNA form, the CDR3 reads TGTGCCAGCAGGGCGCTGGGGCTAGCGGGGAAGAGCGGGGAGCTGTTTTTT.